What follows are 16 T cell receptor beta chains derived from one specimen sequenced in a study of cytomegalovirus exposure and HLA in healthy donors. The PCR used 60 Vbeta and 13 Jbeta primers. TCRdb's copy holds only in-frame clones and misses some; the assay was immunoSEQ multiplex PCR. The data hold 140,000 or so clones, with 70% to 80% observed a single time. Sequenced input: PBMCs. The source is a young woman in good health and CMV-seropositive.

This chain links TRBV5-1 with TRBJ2-3, with a weak D call TRBD2 (5 bases). With 0 bases removed from V and 4 bases from J, the gap between germline ends came to 12 bases. Germline lookup yields CDR1 SGHRS and CDR2 YFSETQ. The CDR3 is 15 residues long. CDR3 nucleotide sequence: TGCGCCAGCAGCTTGGGGAGCGGCCGGGCAGATACGCAGTATTTT. This encodes CASSLGSGRADTQYF.

This clone showed up just once. The chain combines TRBV23-1 with TRBJ2-5; D is unresolved. TRBV23-1 is an ORF, and what it does is uncertain. V was shortened by 9 bases and J by 2 bases, with 13 bases between the two germline ends. There are 13 residues in the CDR3. The CDR3 loop is CARYAESQETQYF. Here the CDR3 DNA reads TGCGCCAGGTATGCGGAGAGTCAAGAGACCCAGTACTTC.

The gene calls are TRBV7-8 and TRBJ2-7, with D possibly being TRBD2 (6 bases). Germline loops: CDR1 SGHVS, CDR2 FQNEAQ. This CDR3 has 15 amino acids. The ends were cut back, 0 bases at V and 7 bases at J, with 16 bases in the middle. The CDR3 bases are TGTGCCAGCAGCTTAGCGGCCGTGGGGGGAGTTGAGCAGTACTTC. Translated: CASSLAAVGGVEQYF. The full variable domain, rest sourced from reference TRBV7-8 and TRBJ2-7, is GAGVSQSPRYKVAKRGQDVALRCDPISGHVSLFWYQQALGQGPEFLTYFQNEAQLDKSGLPSDRFFAERPEGSVSTLKIQRTQQEDSAVYLCASSLAAVGGVEQYFGPGTRLTVT.

This clone was counted only a few times. The chain employs TRBV5-8 and TRBJ1-1; D perhaps matches TRBD1 (6 bases). Per germline, CDR1 SGHTS and CDR2 YDEGEE. The CDR3 has 14 amino acids. Trimming took off 1 base at V and 5 bases at J, with 12 bases between the two ends. This CDR3 is CASSLTGGWTEAFF. DNA for the CDR3: TGTGCCAGCAGCTTGACTGGGGGCTGGACTGAAGCTTTCTTT.

This clone was seen more than once but under ten times. The rearrangement uses TRBV30 and TRBJ1-6; D is unclear. The V gene's germline CDR1 is GTSNPN and CDR2 SVGIG (reference sequence). The CDR3 covers 14 residues. V shed 0 bases and J shed 7 bases, with 10 bases lying between them. The CDR3: CAWSVQPENSPLHF. The CDR3 DNA sequence: TGTGCCTGGAGTGTACAACCGGAGAATTCACCCCTCCACTTT.

The chain links TRBV14 to TRBJ1-1, with a weak D call TRBD1 (6 bases). V was pared by 4 bases and J by 6 bases, with 15 bases between. There are 14 residues in the CDR3. The germline gives CDR1 SGHDN, CDR2 FVKESK. In nucleotides, the CDR3 is TGTGCCAGCAGCCGGATTGGGGGGGGCGCTGAAGCTTTCTTT. It specifies CASSRIGGGAEAFF. The whole variable domain, remainder taken from reference TRBV14 and TRBJ1-1, is EAGVTQFPSHSVIEKGQTVTLRCDPISGHDNLYWYRRVMGKEIKFLLHFVKESKQDESGMPNNRFLAERTGGTYSTLKVQPAELEDSGVYFCASSRIGGGAEAFFGQGTRLTVV.

The chain carries TRBV19 and TRBJ1-5; perhaps TRBD1 as D (5 bases). V lost 3 bases and J 3 bases, leaving 9 bases between the germline ends. The germline gives CDR1 LNHDA, CDR2 SQIVND (reference sequence). The length of the CDR3 is 14 residues. The chain's CDR3 is CASSIGGFNQPQHF. The CDR3 coding sequence is TGTGCCAGTAGTATTGGGGGGTTCAATCAGCCCCAGCATTTT.

The chain links TRBV10-1 to TRBJ1-5; 8 nucleotides line up with TRBD1. Germline V gene sequence: CDR1 WNHNN, CDR2 SYGVQD (reference sequence). With 6 bases clipped from V and 1 base from J, the junction kept 8 bases outside the gene matches. CDR3 length: 16 amino acids. The CDR3 region is CASRSTDRGSNQPQHF. CDR3 nucleotides: TGCGCCAGCAGATCTACCGACAGGGGAAGCAATCAGCCCCAGCATTTT.

This clone came up a few times. The chain combines TRBV7-2 with TRBJ2-7; D is perhaps TRBD1 (6 bases). Trimming removed 5 bases from V and 1 base from J, with 15 bases in between. The CDR3 consists of 15 residues. Germline-derived CDR1 and CDR2 are SGHTA and FQGNSA. CDR3 DNA sequence: TGTGCCAGCAGCCCCGTGGGACACTCATCCTACGAGCAGTACTTC. Its protein product is CASSPVGHSSYEQYF.

The chain combines TRBV7-2 with TRBJ2-2, with D possibly matching TRBD1 (6 bases). In germline, CDR1 is SGHTA, CDR2 FQGNSA. This CDR3 is built from 13 residues. Trimming pared 5 bases from V and 6 bases from J, leaving 10 bases between. The CDR3 DNA follows: TGTGCCAGCAGCCAGGGGACACCCGGGGAGCTGTTTTTT. Translating gives CASSQGTPGELFF.

This chain connects TRBV6-1 to TRBJ1-2, with TRBD1 matching 7 bases. This CDR3 region has 14 residues. Germline CDR1 is MNHNS and CDR2 is SASEGT. V was pared by 3 bases and J by 0 bases, with 1 base of the junction left unmatched. DNA for the CDR3: TGTGCCAGCAGTGACGGACAGGCTAACTATGGCTACACCTTC. Translated: CASSDGQANYGYTF.

The rearrangement uses TRBV6-1 and TRBJ2-6, with D maybe TRBD2 (6 bases). The germline gives CDR1 MNHNS, CDR2 SASEGT. V lost 1 base to trimming and J lost 0 bases, with 10 bases between them. This CDR3 region has 17 residues. The CDR3, as DNA: TGTGCCAGCAGTGAAGTGATGGGGGGCTCTGGGGCCAACGTCCTGACTTTC. Translation: CASSEVMGGSGANVLTF.

J is TRBJ2-3 and V is TRBV27, with 8 bases lining up with TRBD2. Trimming at V came to 2 bases and at J to 1 base, leaving 2 bases not matched to a gene. From germline, CDR1 is MNHEY and CDR2 SMNVEV (reference sequence). This CDR3 spans 15 amino acids. CDR3 bases: TGTGCCAGCAGTTTAATTAGCGGGGGCACAGATACGCAGTATTTT. Encoded protein: CASSLISGGTDTQYF.

The rearrangement uses TRBV6-6 and TRBJ2-1; possibly TRBD1 for D (6 bases). The CDR3 sequence is 16 residues long. The germline V gene has CDR1 MNHNY and CDR2 SVGAGI (reference sequence). The V end was cut by 6 bases, the J end by 0 bases, with 15 bases between. The CDR3 nucleotides read TGTGCCAGCAGCATATCAGGGGTCCTCTCCTACAATGAGCAGTTCTTC. Its protein product is CASSISGVLSYNEQFF.

The V call is TRBV6-5, the J call TRBJ2-1, with D possibly being TRBD2 (6 bases). With 7 bases removed from V and 8 bases from J, the gap between germline ends came to 15 bases. The CDR3 has 13 amino acids. Germline CDR1 and CDR2: MNHEY and SVGAGI. The CDR3 sequence: CASTGAGSYEQFF. In nucleotides, the CDR3 is TGTGCCAGCACTGGGGCGGGGTCCTATGAGCAGTTCTTC.

The CDR3: CASSSRRQGTPYEQYF. CDR3 in DNA: TGTGCCAGCAGTTCCCGGAGACAGGGGACCCCCTACGAGCAGTACTTC. This chain connects TRBV6-5 to TRBJ2-7, with 8 bases that match TRBD1. V was pared by 4 bases and J by 2 bases, with 10 bases of the junction left unmatched. This CDR3 has 16 residues. The V gene's germline CDR1 is MNHEY and CDR2 SVGAGI.